This T cell receptor (beta chain) emerged from a study of prognosis after radiotherapy for stage I lung cancer. Study in general: Stage I non-small cell lung cancer patients were enrolled from 2018 to January 2019.

The germline gives CDR1 SGHTA, CDR2 FQGNSA. The CDR3 contains 13 residues. Peripheral venous blood was drawn in roughly 6-milliliter volumes, with a draw taken at each of two separate time points. Study-level results: Stereotactic body radiation therapy was followed by fewer unique TCR clones, median 10,088 versus 6,861.

With regard to this clonotype: Its antigen is unidentified. The missing conserved phenylalanine or tryptophan at the end of this CDR3 makes a read error likely.

Amplification of TCR beta CDR3 from genomic DNA used two-round multiplex PCR. Each TRBV and TRBJ gene had its own primer in the first PCR round. Universal primers featured in the second PCR round. TCRdb called the multiplex PCR reads again in MiXCR, with one record for every CDR3 protein. Here the sample spans around 30,000 distinct CDR3 sequences, around 30% being singletons. Sample: PBMCs, taken before or after stereotactic body radiation therapy (not recorded which). The V and J genes are TRBV7-2 and TRBJ2-2; D not certain. The sequence was obtained from a donor aged 50 or older with non-small cell lung cancer. The CDR3 DNA follows: TGTGCCAGCATCTTAGACGGCTCCGGGGAGCTGTTTCTT. Translating gives CASILDGSGELFL.